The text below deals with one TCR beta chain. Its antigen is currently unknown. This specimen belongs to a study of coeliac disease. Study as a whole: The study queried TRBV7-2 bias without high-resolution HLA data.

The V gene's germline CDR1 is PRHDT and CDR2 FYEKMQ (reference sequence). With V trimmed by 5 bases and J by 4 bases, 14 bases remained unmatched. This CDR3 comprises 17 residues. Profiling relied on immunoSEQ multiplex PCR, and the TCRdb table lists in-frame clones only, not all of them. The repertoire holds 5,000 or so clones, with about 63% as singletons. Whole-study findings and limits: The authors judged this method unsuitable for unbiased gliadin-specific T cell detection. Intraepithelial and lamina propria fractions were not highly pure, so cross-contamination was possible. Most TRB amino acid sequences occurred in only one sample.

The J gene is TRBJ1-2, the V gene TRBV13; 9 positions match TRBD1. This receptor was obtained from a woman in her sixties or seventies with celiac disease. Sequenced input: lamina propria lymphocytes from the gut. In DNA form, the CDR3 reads TGTGCCAGCAGCATCCATGGCTGGACAGGGGTTGGCTATGGCTACACCTTC. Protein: CASSIHGWTGVGYGYTF.